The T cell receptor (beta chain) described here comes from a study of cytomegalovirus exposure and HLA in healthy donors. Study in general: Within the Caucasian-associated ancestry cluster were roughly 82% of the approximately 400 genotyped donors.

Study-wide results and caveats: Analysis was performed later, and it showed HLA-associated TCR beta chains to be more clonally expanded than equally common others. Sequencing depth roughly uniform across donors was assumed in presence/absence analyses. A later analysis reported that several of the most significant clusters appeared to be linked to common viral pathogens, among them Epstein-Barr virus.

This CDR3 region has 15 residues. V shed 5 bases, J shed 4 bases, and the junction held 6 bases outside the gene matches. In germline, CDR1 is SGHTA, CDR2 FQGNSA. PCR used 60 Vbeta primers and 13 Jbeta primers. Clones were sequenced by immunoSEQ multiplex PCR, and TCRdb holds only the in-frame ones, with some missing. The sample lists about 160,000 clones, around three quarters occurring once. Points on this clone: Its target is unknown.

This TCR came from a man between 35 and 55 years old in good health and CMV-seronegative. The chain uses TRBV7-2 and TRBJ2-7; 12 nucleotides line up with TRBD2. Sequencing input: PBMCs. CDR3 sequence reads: CASSLWTSGIYEQYF. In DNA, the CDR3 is TGTGCCAGCAGCCTGTGGACTAGCGGGATTTACGAGCAGTACTTC.